Shown below are 29 T cell receptor beta chains from a single sample sequenced in a study of blood T cell repertoires in COVID-19 (TCRdb year 2020). The library was made by the immunoSEQ multiplex PCR assay. TCRdb obtained this table from immuneACCESS and retained in-frame rearrangements with V and J assigned. These tables miss some clones; where compared with another copy, unresolved V genes account for less than half of the shortfall, and the remainder is unexplained. Within this sample are 160,000 or so clones, with more than 75% of them counted one time only. The top ten clones comprise 0.85% to 1.2% of the sample. The sample consisted of peripheral blood. The source is a man between 35 and 55 years old with acute or convalescent COVID-19.

The chain couples TRBV29-1 to TRBJ1-1; D may be TRBD1 (5 bases). The ends were cut back, 8 bases at V and 4 bases at J, with 20 bases in the middle. The CDR3 covers 14 residues. Per germline, CDR1 SQVTM and CDR2 ANQGSEA. The CDR3 region has the DNA TGCAGCCTGGCCCCATCAGGGCAATCCACTGAAGCTTTCTTT. This encodes CSLAPSGQSTEAFF.

This sequence joins TRBV29-1 and TRBJ1-1; maybe TRBD1 (6 bases). Germline CDR1 reads SQVTM; CDR2 reads ANQGSEA. The CDR3 spans 14 residues. The ends were cut back, 5 bases at V and 0 bases at J, with 13 bases in the middle. The CDR3 coding sequence is TGCAGCGTTAGGACAGACCCCATGAACACTGAAGCTTTCTTT. Protein sequence: CSVRTDPMNTEAFF.

This rearrangement joins TRBV5-6 to TRBJ2-2; D is perhaps TRBD1 (7 bases). Germline V gene sequence: CDR1 SGHDT, CDR2 YYEEEE. This CDR3 comprises 17 residues. Deletions cut 4 bases from V and 5 bases from J, with 21 bases between. CDR3 amino acids: CASSLGPHRGGTGELFF. The CDR3 bases are TGTGCCAGCAGCCTGGGGCCGCACAGGGGAGGAACCGGGGAGCTGTTTTTT. Variable domain in full (rest from reference TRBV5-6 and TRBJ2-2): DAGVTQSPTHLIKTRGQQVTLRCSPKSGHDTVSWYQQALGQGPQFIFQYYEEEERQRGNFPDRFSGHQFPNYSSELNVNALLLGDSALYLCASSLGPHRGGTGELFFGEGSRLTVL.

The genes are TRBV11-2 and TRBJ1-3; 7 positions agree with TRBD1. Trimming at V came to 5 bases and at J to 1 base, leaving 8 bases not matched to a gene. This CDR3 is built from 16 residues. The germline V gene has CDR1 SGHAT and CDR2 FQNNGV. CDR3 sequence (DNA): TGTGCCAGCAGCCTCCGTGCAGGGGGGTCTGGAAACACCATATATTTT. Its protein is CASSLRAGGSGNTIYF.

This sequence joins TRBV3-1 (or the pseudogene TRBV3-2) and TRBJ1-5, with 8 bases lining up with TRBD1. Germline V gene lookup returns CDR1 LGHDT and CDR2 YNNKEL (reference sequence). Germline trimming cut 5 bases from V and 11 bases from J; bases unmatched to any gene: 11. The CDR3 covers 14 residues. CDR3 bases: TGTGCCAGCAGCAGACAGGGGACTCCGTCGACCCAGCATTTT. It codes for CASSRQGTPSTQHF.

About this clone itself: One end of the junction does not line up with germline, which may come from a read error. V is TRBV7-7 and J is TRBJ2-2; a weak D match, TRBD1 (5 bases). Germline V CDR1 and CDR2: SSHAT, FNYEAQ (reference sequence). The CDR3 totals 14 residues. The chain's CDR3 is CASSLQENTGELFF. The CDR3 DNA reads TGTGCTAGCAGCTTACAGGAGAACACCGGGGAGCTGTTTTTT.

The chain is built from TRBV4-2 and TRBJ2-1; 7 nucleotides line up with TRBD1. V trimming: 3 bases; J trimming: 5 bases; junction bases outside the gene matches: 13. Germline CDR1 reads LGHNA; CDR2 reads YNFKEQ. The CDR3 covers 17 residues. The CDR3 loop reads CASSHDPATGSNNEQFF. The CDR3, as DNA: TGTGCCAGCAGCCATGACCCCGCGACAGGGTCCAACAATGAGCAGTTCTTC.

CDR3 region: CASSSYGVEKLFF. CDR3 DNA: TGTGCCAGCAGTTCCTACGGGGTTGAAAAACTGTTTTTT. The chain has TRBV7-6 and TRBJ1-4; D is unclear. The V gene lost 6 bases and the J gene lost 7 bases, with 12 bases spanning the gap. This CDR3 has 13 residues. CDR1 and CDR2 (germline): SGHVS, FNYEAQ.

The rearrangement joins TRBV10-3 to TRBJ2-5; 9 bases are a match to TRBD1. This CDR3 has 15 amino acids. Unmatched junction bases numbered 3, after V lost 4 bases and J lost 0 bases. Germline V gene data show CDR1 as ENHRY and CDR2 as SYGVKD. CDR3 nucleotides: TGTGCCATCAGTGTGAGACAGGGGGACCAAGAGACCCAGTACTTC. Its translation is CAISVRQGDQETQYF.

CDR3 sequence: CACDRGASLDTEAFF. The CDR3 region has the DNA TGTGCCTGTGACAGGGGGGCTAGTTTGGACACTGAAGCTTTCTTT. The J gene is TRBJ1-1, the V gene TRBV30, with 9 bases identical to TRBD1. The J segment lost 3 bases and the V segment lost 6 bases, leaving 11 bases of the junction unmatched. CDR1 is GTSNPN and CDR2 is SVGIG in the germline V gene (reference sequence). This CDR3 contains 15 residues.

The chain combines TRBV7-6 with TRBJ2-3; 9 bases are shared with TRBD2. The CDR3 sequence is 15 residues long. V trimming: 2 bases; J trimming: 1 base; junction bases outside the gene matches: 1. Looked up from germline, CDR1 is SGHVS and CDR2 is FNYEAQ. The CDR3 bases are TGTGCCAGCAGCTTATTAGCGGGGGGCACAGATACGCAGTATTTT. This gives the protein CASSLLAGGTDTQYF.

The V call is TRBV7-2, the J call TRBJ2-6; the D gene is possibly TRBD1 (6 bases). The germline gives CDR1 SGHTA, CDR2 FQGNSA. Between the trimmed V and J ends, which lost 2 bases and 1 base, there was a span of 6 bases. The CDR3 is 15 residues long. CDR3 coding DNA: TGTGCCAGCAGCTTAACAGGGTCTGGGGCCAACGTCCTGACTTTC. It encodes CASSLTGSGANVLTF.

This clone was counted a single time. This chain uses TRBV30 with TRBJ1-2, with D hard to call. Germline CDR1 GTSNPN, CDR2 SVGIG (reference sequence). This CDR3 has 15 residues. CDR3 amino acids: CGLEFFTGPNYGYTF. CDR3 in DNA: TGTGGCCTGGAGTTCTTTACCGGCCCTAACTATGGCTACACCTTC.

The V call is TRBV7-6, the J call TRBJ1-5; D uncertain. CDR1 and CDR2 from the germline V gene are SGHVS and FNYEAQ. Between the trimmed V and J ends, which lost 2 bases and 4 bases, there was a span of 15 bases. This CDR3 comprises 16 residues. The CDR3 spells CASSLTSLGGNQPQHF. The CDR3 DNA reads as TGTGCCAGCAGCTTAACATCCCTTGGCGGGAATCAGCCCCAGCATTTT.

This chain uses TRBV7-6 with TRBJ2-5; 8 bases line up with TRBD2. CDR1 is SGHVS and CDR2 is FNYEAQ in the germline V gene. Unmatched junction bases numbered 10, after V lost 5 bases and J lost 5 bases. The CDR3 is made up of 15 amino acids. CDR3 in DNA: TGTGCCAGCAGCCTCCTAGCGGGTACGATCGAGACCCAGTACTTC. Translated: CASSLLAGTIETQYF.

The gene calls are TRBV25-1 and TRBJ1-3; 7 positions match TRBD1. The CDR3 runs 18 residues. J was trimmed by 0 bases and V by 4 bases; bases with no gene match: 12. The germline V gene has CDR1 MGHDK and CDR2 SYGVNS. CDR3 loop: CASSAYLPGQSSGNTIYF. DNA for the CDR3: TGTGCCAGCAGTGCGTATTTACCGGGACAGTCCTCTGGAAACACCATATATTTT.

The chain recombines TRBV5-1 with TRBJ1-2; D is undetermined. The CDR3 length is 15 residues. The germline V and J ends were trimmed by 6 bases and 2 bases, with 17 bases remaining between them. The V gene's germline CDR1 is SGHRS and CDR2 YFSETQ. The CDR3 DNA follows: TGCGCCAGCACCTCAGGCCAATTAGGAAACTATGGCTACACCTTC. It encodes CASTSGQLGNYGYTF. The whole variable domain, filled in from reference TRBV5-1 and TRBJ1-2, reads KAGVTQTPRYLIKTRGQQVTLSCSPISGHRSVSWYQQTPGQGLQFLFEYFSETQRNKGNFPGRFSGRQFSNSRSEMNVSTLELGDSALYLCASTSGQLGNYGYTFGSGTRLTVV.

This chain connects TRBV6-5 to TRBJ1-1, with a possible D match to TRBD1 (5 bases). V gave up 6 bases and J gave up 2 bases, with 16 bases separating them. The CDR3 extends over 15 amino acids. Per the germline V gene, CDR1 is MNHEY and CDR2 is SVGAGI. The CDR3 bases are TGTGCCAGCAGCTCCCTCGAAGGGGCCAACACTGAAGCTTTCTTT. It codes for CASSSLEGANTEAFF.

The J gene is TRBJ2-1, the V gene TRBV9; 11 nucleotides agree with TRBD2. Trimming took 6 bases from V and 6 from J; bases not matched to a gene: 5. The CDR3 runs 14 residues. The V gene's germline CDR1 is SGDLS and CDR2 YYNGEE. Here the CDR3 DNA reads TGTGCCAGCACTCTAGCGGGGGGCCCCAATGAGCAGTTCTTC. Amino acid sequence: CASTLAGGPNEQFF.

The CDR3 nucleotides read TGTGCCAGCAGTTACGAGGAGCTTAAAAATCAGCCCCAGCATTTT. Amino acids: CASSYEELKNQPQHF. The V call is TRBV6-6, the J call TRBJ1-5; unclear D gene. Germline V gives CDR1 MNHNY, CDR2 SVGAGI (reference sequence). With 2 bases removed from V and 4 bases from J, the gap between germline ends came to 12 bases. CDR3 length equals 15 residues.

The chain combines TRBV27 with TRBJ2-7; 10 bases are a match to TRBD1. V gave up 3 bases and J gave up 4 bases; unmatched junction bases: 3. Germline V gene sequence: CDR1 MNHEY, CDR2 SMNVEV (reference sequence). The CDR3 consists of 14 residues. CDR3 coding DNA: TGTGCCAGCAGTTTTGGGACAGGGGAGTACGAGCAGTACTTC. Translating it yields CASSFGTGEYEQYF.

This clone came up once. The genes are TRBV11-2 and TRBJ1-5, with a tentative D call TRBD1 (5 bases). From germline, CDR1 is SGHAT and CDR2 FQNNGV. The CDR3 covers 13 residues. The V gene lost 5 bases and the J gene lost 4 bases, with 9 bases spanning the gap. CDR3: CASSQDTNQPQHF. As DNA, the CDR3 is TGTGCCAGCAGCCAGGACACTAATCAGCCCCAGCATTTT.

This sequence joins TRBV28 and TRBJ1-2; a possible D gene is TRBD1 (6 bases). The CDR3 runs to 16 residues. Per germline, CDR1 MDHEN and CDR2 SYDVKM. The V end lost 7 bases, the J end lost 4 bases, and 22 bases lay between the germline ends. CDR3 sequence reads: CASTSGAGARGYGYTF. In DNA form, the CDR3 reads TGTGCCAGCACCTCAGGTGCGGGGGCCCGGGGCTATGGCTACACCTTC.

The chain employs TRBV5-1 and TRBJ2-3; maybe TRBD1 (6 bases). V was shortened by 0 bases and J by 0 bases, with 14 bases between the two germline ends. This CDR3 contains 17 residues. Per germline, CDR1 SGHRS and CDR2 YFSETQ. CDR3 coding DNA: TGCGCCAGCAGCTTGGCCGGGACAACTTCTAGCACAGATACGCAGTATTTT. Amino acids: CASSLAGTTSSTDTQYF.

J is TRBJ2-2 and V is TRBV2, with 7 bases that match TRBD2. Germline V CDR1 and CDR2: SNHLY, FYNNEI. The CDR3 sequence is 12 residues long. V lost 8 bases, J lost 7 bases, and 4 bases stayed unmatched. CDR3 coding DNA: TGTGCCAGCGGGGAGGGATTCGGGGAGCTGTTTTTT. Its translation: CASGEGFGELFF.

For this clone: One junction end does not reproduce the germline sequence, and a read error may be involved. The V call is TRBV7-6, the J call TRBJ1-2, with D hard to call. The CDR3 length is 10 residues. From germline, CDR1 is SGHVS and CDR2 FNYEAQ. The CDR3 spells CASSFRRGAF. CDR3 DNA sequence: TGTGCCAGCAGCTTCCGTCGGGGAGCCTTC.

This chain links TRBV12-3 or TRBV12-4 with TRBJ1-3; D remains ambiguous. The V end was cut by 5 bases, the J end by 3 bases, with 5 bases between. CDR3 length: 12 amino acids. CDR3 region: CASSPRGNTIYF. CDR3 nucleotides: TGTGCCAGCAGTCCCCGTGGAAACACCATATATTTT.

The chain carries TRBV3-1 (or the pseudogene TRBV3-2) and TRBJ2-3; the match to TRBD2 covers 12 bases. CDR3 length: 15 residues. Germline assignment: CDR1 LGHDT and CDR2 YNNKEL (reference sequence). Trimming removed 3 bases from V and 4 bases from J; junction bases left unmatched: 2. CDR3 sequence: CASSHLAGGSDTQYF. CDR3 coding DNA: TGTGCCAGCAGCCACCTAGCGGGGGGGTCAGATACGCAGTATTTT.

This chain connects TRBV5-1 to TRBJ1-2; D unresolved. V lost 1 base and J 3 bases, leaving 7 bases between the germline ends. This CDR3 is built from 13 residues. CDR1 and CDR2 from the germline V gene are SGHRS and YFSETQ. The CDR3 bases are TGCGCCAGCAGCTTGCTCGCAGACTATGGCTACACCTTC. Residues: CASSLLADYGYTF.